The 6 T cell receptor beta chains below were found in one sample sequenced in a study of CD8+ T cells in alopecia areata. Treatment given: oral pan-JAK inhibitor, 5-10 mg twice daily. As the sequencing template, cDNA was produced by extracting RNA and reverse transcribing it. Sequencing used immunoSEQ multiplex PCR; TCRdb keeps in-frame clones, though not all of them. The data contain 150,000 to 200,000 clones, 55% to 75% of them singletons. Sequences were derived from CD4+ T cells sorted from blood, sampled at week 24, from a patient treated with tofacitinib. These receptors originate from a human donor with alopecia areata.

CDR3: CASGRDTNYEQYF. The DNA for the CDR3 is TGCGCCAGCGGGAGGGACACCAACTACGAGCAGTACTTC. The gene calls are TRBV5-1 and TRBJ2-7, with D perhaps matching TRBD2 (7 bases). Trimming removed 7 bases from V and 3 bases from J, with 14 bases in between. The CDR3 covers 13 residues. Germline CDR1 is SGHRS and CDR2 is YFSETQ.

The J gene is TRBJ2-3, the V gene TRBV2, with 7 bases that match TRBD2. The germline V gene has CDR1 SNHLY and CDR2 FYNNEI. The CDR3 is 15 amino acids. V shed 2 bases and J 6 bases; nucleotides not matched to a gene: 8. The CDR3 sequence: CASSELGLGRDTQYF. CDR3 coding DNA: TGTGCCAGCAGTGAACTCGGACTAGGTCGGGATACGCAGTATTTT. The full variable domain, its missing parts supplied by reference TRBV2 and TRBJ2-3, is EPEVTQTPSHQVTQMGQEVILRCVPISNHLYFYWYRQILGQKVEFLVSFYNNEISEKSEIFDDQFSVERPDGSNFTLKIRSTKLEDSAMYFCASSELGLGRDTQYFGPGTRLTVL.

The chain uses TRBV30 and TRBJ1-5; D gene unclear. The CDR3 loop spans 13 amino acids. V lost 3 bases to trimming and J lost 5 bases, with 11 bases between them. Germline V gene lookup returns CDR1 GTSNPN and CDR2 SVGIG (reference sequence). The CDR3 reads CAWSLGRDQPQHF. The CDR3 bases are TGTGCCTGGAGCCTAGGGCGGGATCAGCCCCAGCATTTT.

This clone occurred a few times. V is TRBV29-1 and J is TRBJ1-1; a weak D match, TRBD1 (5 bases). Germline V gives CDR1 SQVTM, CDR2 ANQGSEA. CDR3 length: 13 amino acids. V was trimmed by 3 bases and J by 1 base, leaving 9 bases between them. The CDR3 loop is CSVEQGTNTEAFF. CDR3 bases: TGCAGCGTTGAGCAGGGTACGAACACTGAAGCTTTCTTT.

This chain links TRBV6-5 with TRBJ2-5; TRBD1 is a possible D gene (6 bases). The CDR3 consists of 16 residues. Germline V gene lookup returns CDR1 MNHEY and CDR2 SVGAGI. The V end lost 2 bases, the J end lost 2 bases, and 15 bases lay between the germline ends. Here the CDR3 DNA reads TGTGCCAGCAGTTACAACGGGGCAGGGGCGCAAGAGACCCAGTACTTC. Translation: CASSYNGAGAQETQYF.

The chain is built from TRBV5-6 and TRBJ2-2, with D uncertain. Trimming shortened V by 1 base and J by 7 bases, and 11 bases separated the two germline ends. Per the germline V gene, CDR1 is SGHDT and CDR2 is YYEEEE. The CDR3 has 14 residues. The CDR3 loop is CASSLQPYIGELFF. The CDR3 DNA follows: TGTGCCAGCAGCTTGCAACCTTATATCGGGGAGCTGTTTTTT.